This T cell receptor beta chain was sequenced in a study of identical twins. TCRdb passed the 5' RACE reads through MiXCR, listing each CDR3 protein once. Among around 490,000 distinct CDR3 sequences, around 20% were seen once, and the ten largest hold 0.48%. The CDR3 length is 13 residues. Per germline, CDR1 DFQATT and CDR2 SNEGSKA (reference sequence). Concerning this clonotype itself: A junction boundary mismatches the germline segment, possibly from a read error.

This same sample was also part of a study on yellow fever vaccine responses in identical twins.

The chain recombines TRBV20-1 with TRBJ2-7; 11 bases match TRBD1. This receptor was obtained from a woman aged 18-29 years in good health. The sample was CD4+ T cells sorted from blood. The CDR3 here is CSASGQGAHEQNF. The CDR3 DNA reads as TGCAGTGCCAGCGGACAGGGGGCACACGAGCAGAACTTC.